Given below is one T cell receptor beta chain in context. The antigen is undetermined. The sample belongs to a study of shared clonotypes between healthy human individuals. Study-wide results and caveats: Rarefaction revealed incomplete sorted-subset sequencing despite large depth. Clonotype sharing among donors likely depends on sequencing depth.

Assay: immunoSEQ multiplex PCR; the TCRdb copy retains only in-frame clones and omits some. The table lists roughly 720,000 clones, 90% of them singletons. The sequence came from a young man in good health. Some clones in this sample may be carry-over from other donors' samples. The sequenced sample consisted of memory CD8+ T cells from PBMCs. The subset here: CD45RO+ cells pooled with CCR7-negative TemRA cells.

The CDR3 region is CATEGGTGELFF. The CDR3 DNA sequence: TGTGCCACCGAGGGGGGAACCGGGGAGCTGTTTTTT. The V and J genes are TRBV10-3 and TRBJ2-2; the D gene could be TRBD1 or TRBD2 (6 bases each). The germline V and J ends were trimmed by 10 bases and 5 bases, with 11 bases remaining between them. This CDR3 spans 12 amino acids. The V gene's germline CDR1 is ENHRY and CDR2 SYGVKD.